The 28 T cell receptor beta chains below come from one sample, sequenced in a study of cytomegalovirus exposure and HLA in healthy donors (dated by TCRdb to about 2017). The library came from the immunoSEQ multiplex PCR assay. Imported from immuneACCESS, the table was reduced by TCRdb to in-frame sequences with V and J called. These copies leave out some clones; in studies compared against another copy, an unresolved V gene accounts for under half, and the cause of the remainder is not known. A total of 150,000 to 200,000 clones appear in this sample, roughly 82% of them only once. In total, the top ten clones hold over 1.1% of the sample. Sequencing was performed on PBMCs. Every receptor here comes from a woman under 30 in good health and CMV-seronegative.

This clone has just one count. The chain combines TRBV29-1 with TRBJ2-3, with 7 nucleotides matching TRBD1. V dropped 7 bases and J dropped 7; count of bases not matched to a gene: 11. Germline V CDR1 and CDR2: SQVTM, ANQGSEA. The CDR3 is 13 residues long. CDR3 region: CSAPSTGVNTQYF. Written as DNA, the CDR3 is TGCAGCGCACCTAGTACAGGGGTCAATACGCAGTATTTT.

This clone was recorded a few times. CDR3 nucleotide sequence: TGTGCCAGCAGGGACGAGGAGGTCAGCAATCAGCCCCAGCATTTT. Its translation is CASRDEEVSNQPQHF. J is TRBJ1-5 and V is TRBV6-6; D gene ambiguous. CDR3 length equals 15 residues. From germline, CDR1 is MNHNY and CDR2 SVGAGI (reference sequence). The ends were cut back, 6 bases at V and 1 base at J, with 13 bases in the middle.

The CDR3 DNA sequence: TGCGCCAGCAGTCACAATAACCCCTACGAGCAGTACTTC. As protein: CASSHNNPYEQYF. This chain uses TRBV4-1 with TRBJ2-7; D is unresolved. Germline V CDR1 and CDR2: MGHRA, YSYEKL. This CDR3 is 13 amino acids long. V was trimmed by 6 bases and J by 2 bases, leaving 11 bases between them.

The genes are TRBV18 and TRBJ2-5; the D gene is possibly TRBD1 (6 bases). CDR1 is KGHSH and CDR2 is LQKENI in the germline V gene. V was clipped by 4 bases and J by 0 bases, with 12 bases between them. CDR3 length: 15 amino acids. The CDR3 region has the DNA TGTGCCAGCTCACGGGACACCGGGTACCAAGAGACCCAGTACTTC. It translates to CASSRDTGYQETQYF.

The chain links TRBV7-2 to TRBJ2-6; D perhaps matches TRBD1 (5 bases). Trimming removed 7 bases from V and 0 bases from J, with 16 bases in between. CDR3 size: 17 residues. CDR1 is SGHTA, CDR2 FQGNSA, per germline. The DNA for the CDR3 is TGTGCCAGCACATGGCAGGGCGCCACCTCTGGGGCCAACGTCCTGACTTTC. It specifies CASTWQGATSGANVLTF.

This rearrangement joins TRBV4-2 to TRBJ1-2; D gene unclear. The CDR3 runs to 14 residues. Germline CDR1 and CDR2: LGHNA and YNFKEQ. The germline V and J ends were trimmed by 0 bases and 2 bases, with 7 bases remaining between them. The CDR3 sequence: CASSQDPGNYGYTF. CDR3 in DNA: TGTGCCAGCAGCCAAGATCCAGGAAACTATGGCTACACCTTC.

This clone occurred many times. The rearrangement uses TRBV7-6 and TRBJ2-3; 13 positions agree with TRBD2. V was pared by 5 bases and J by 7 bases, with 3 bases of the junction left unmatched. Germline loops: CDR1 SGHVS, CDR2 FNYEAQ. The CDR3 has 14 residues. CDR3 DNA sequence: TGTGCCAGCAGCCTGACTAGCGGGGGGCATACGCAGTATTTT. Residues: CASSLTSGGHTQYF.

This chain links TRBV21-1 with TRBJ2-7; the table's D call TRBD1 went unverified against the DNA. TRBV21-1 is tagged as a pseudogene. The CDR3 contains 12 residues. CDR3 protein: CASNRLSVVQYF. DNA for the CDR3: TGTGCCAGCAACAGATTAAGTGTCGTGCAGTACTTC.

This sequence joins TRBV7-2 and TRBJ2-7; D gene uncertain. V lost 5 bases to trimming and J lost 5 bases, with 19 bases between them. Looked up from germline, CDR1 is SGHTA and CDR2 is FQGNSA. The CDR3 is made up of 15 amino acids. The CDR3 loop reads CASSPISRLVHEQYF. In DNA, the CDR3 is TGTGCCAGCAGCCCCATCTCGCGCTTGGTCCACGAGCAGTACTTC.

The chain has TRBV7-9 and TRBJ2-6; a weak D match, TRBD1 (6 bases). The germline V gene encodes CDR1 SEHNR and CDR2 FQNEAQ (reference sequence). This CDR3 is 16 amino acids long. The V end was cut by 5 bases, the J end by 1 base, with 12 bases between. The CDR3 DNA is TGTGCCAGCAGCATAACAGGGAGATCTGGGGCCAACGTCCTGACTTTC. This translates into CASSITGRSGANVLTF.

The chain is built from TRBV6-5 and TRBJ1-1; 7 bases are shared with TRBD1. J was trimmed by 10 bases and V by 5 bases; bases with no gene match: 4. Germline V gives CDR1 MNHEY, CDR2 SVGAGI. The length of the CDR3 is 11 residues. CDR3 in amino acids: CASSQGVRAFF. The CDR3 bases are TGTGCCAGCAGTCAGGGGGTACGAGCTTTCTTT.

The chain carries TRBV12-5 and TRBJ1-2; no firm D call. The CDR3 loop spans 14 amino acids. V dropped 8 bases and J dropped 3 bases, with 16 bases sitting between them. CDR1 LGHNT and CDR2 FRNRAP come from the germline V gene. The CDR3: CASYDGSADYGYTF. CDR3 bases: TGTGCTAGTTACGACGGGTCTGCGGACTATGGCTACACCTTC.

The chain employs TRBV7-2 and TRBJ2-7, with TRBD2 identical over 9 bases. Germline trimming cut 5 bases from V and 3 bases from J; bases unmatched to any gene: 8. The CDR3 length is 15 residues. Germline V gives CDR1 SGHTA, CDR2 FQGNSA. The CDR3 coding sequence is TGTGCCAGCAGCCGACTAGCGGAGAAACGCTACGAGCAGTACTTC. As protein: CASSRLAEKRYEQYF.

This clone was seen a handful of times. This chain links TRBV7-2 with TRBJ2-7; 10 bases map to TRBD2. J was trimmed by 0 bases and V by 2 bases; bases with no gene match: 7. The CDR3 totals 17 residues. Germline V gene data show CDR1 as SGHTA and CDR2 as FQGNSA. The CDR3 sequence is CASSLPTGLAFSYEQYF. The CDR3 DNA is TGTGCCAGCAGCTTACCAACGGGACTAGCGTTCTCCTACGAGCAGTACTTC. The full variable domain, completed using reference TRBV7-2 and TRBJ2-7, is GAGVSQSPSNKVTEKGKDVELRCDPISGHTALYWYRQSLGQGLEFLIYFQGNSAPDKSGLPSDRFSAERTGGSVSTLTIQRTQQEDSAVYLCASSLPTGLAFSYEQYFGPGTRLTVT.

The chain combines TRBV7-9 with TRBJ1-2; TRBD1 is a possible D gene (6 bases). The CDR3 totals 15 residues. V gave up 5 bases and J gave up 7 bases, with 20 bases separating them. Per the germline V gene, CDR1 is SEHNR and CDR2 is FQNEAQ (reference sequence). The CDR3 is CASSTSRTGQSGYTF. The CDR3 DNA is TGTGCCAGCAGCACGAGTCGTACAGGGCAGAGTGGCTACACCTTC.

The chain couples TRBV7-3 to TRBJ2-2; 7 bases are shared with TRBD1. Germline V gene lookup returns CDR1 SGHTA and CDR2 FQGTGA. The V gene end was trimmed by 5 bases and the J gene end by 4 bases; junction bases not matched to a gene: 7. The CDR3 sequence is 15 residues long. CDR3 coding DNA: TGTGCCAGCAGCCGACAGGGTTCAATCACCGGGGAGCTGTTTTTT. The encoded protein is CASSRQGSITGELFF.

V and J are TRBV7-9 and TRBJ2-2; 7 bases align to TRBD1. The CDR3 spans 16 residues. J was trimmed by 4 bases and V by 5 bases; bases with no gene match: 10. Germline V gives CDR1 SEHNR, CDR2 FQNEAQ (reference sequence). The CDR3 protein is CASSPPRSGGTGELFF. The CDR3 nucleotides read TGTGCCAGCAGCCCCCCTAGGTCAGGGGGCACCGGGGAGCTGTTTTTT.

The J gene is TRBJ1-1, the V gene TRBV27; 7 nucleotides agree with TRBD1. The germline V gene has CDR1 MNHEY and CDR2 SMNVEV (reference sequence). CDR3 length: 13 amino acids. The ends lost 0 bases at V and 9 bases at J; junction bases unmatched: 4. CDR3 amino acids: CASSLSSTGKAFF. The DNA of the CDR3 is TGTGCCAGCAGTTTATCGTCGACAGGGAAAGCTTTCTTT.

In nucleotides, the CDR3 is TGTGCCAGCACCCTATCTAGCGAAACAGGGGCCCAGTACTTC. Translation gives CASTLSSETGAQYF. The J gene is TRBJ2-5, the V gene TRBV2, with D possibly being TRBD1 (7 bases). V lost 7 bases and J lost 9, with 21 bases in between. Germline CDR1 is SNHLY and CDR2 is FYNNEI. The CDR3 is 14 residues long.

V and J are TRBV30 and TRBJ2-2; 8 bases fit TRBD1. Germline-derived CDR1 and CDR2 are GTSNPN and SVGIG (reference sequence). The CDR3 runs 15 residues. The V and J ends lost 5 bases and 3 bases, in that order; junction bases with no gene match: 8. CDR3 sequence reads: CAWGTGIGDTGELFF. Here the CDR3 DNA reads TGTGCCTGGGGGACAGGAATCGGAGACACCGGGGAGCTGTTTTTT.

The chain links TRBV14 to TRBJ2-4; tentative D call: TRBD2 (6 bases). In germline, CDR1 is SGHDN, CDR2 FVKESK. V dropped 4 bases and J dropped 6 bases, with 22 bases sitting between them. The CDR3 has 17 amino acids. Here the CDR3 reads CASSPGVGGGKRNIQYF. The CDR3 DNA reads as TGTGCCAGCAGCCCCGGCGTGGGTGGGGGGAAGAGAAACATTCAGTACTTC.

The gene calls are TRBV6-1 and TRBJ1-2; D perhaps matches TRBD1 (6 bases). Per the germline V gene, CDR1 is MNHNS and CDR2 is SASEGT. This CDR3 contains 14 residues. CDR3 residues: CAGQTWGGPYGYTF. CDR3 nucleotide sequence: TGTGCTGGACAAACCTGGGGGGGCCCCTATGGCTACACCTTC.

The chain uses TRBV16 and TRBJ2-7; TRBD1 matches at 7 bases. Germline assignment: CDR1 KGHSY and CDR2 FQNENV. Trimming removed 4 bases from V and 6 bases from J; junction bases left unmatched: 6. There are 13 residues in the CDR3. CDR3 nucleotide sequence: TGTGCCAGCAGCCCTAGGGACAGCCCCGAGCAGTACTTC. It specifies CASSPRDSPEQYF.

This sequence joins TRBV19 and TRBJ1-2, with 8 bases that match TRBD1. V lost 6 bases and J lost 2; bases outside the gene matches: 5. The CDR3 contains 14 residues. The germline CDR1 and CDR2 sequences are LNHDA and SQIVND (reference sequence). The CDR3 sequence: CASSPTGANYGYTF. CDR3 DNA sequence: TGTGCCAGTAGCCCGACAGGGGCGAACTATGGCTACACCTTC.

The table lists this clone with a few counts. This sequence joins TRBV5-5 and TRBJ2-2; D remains unclear. Germline V gives CDR1 SGHKS, CDR2 YYEKEE (reference sequence). V lost 0 bases and J 4 bases, leaving 10 bases between the germline ends. The CDR3 covers 15 residues. The CDR3 loop reads CASSLAPGTTGELFF. CDR3 DNA: TGTGCCAGCAGCTTGGCCCCAGGTACCACCGGGGAGCTGTTTTTT.

This clone was detected only a few times. This rearrangement joins TRBV30 to TRBJ1-2, with D perhaps matching TRBD1 (5 bases). V was cut by 4 bases and J by 5 bases, with 20 bases left in between. Looked up from germline, CDR1 is GTSNPN and CDR2 is SVGIG (reference sequence). The CDR3 is 15 amino acids. The chain's CDR3 is CAWTPRGGGGYGYTF. CDR3 nucleotide sequence: TGTGCCTGGACGCCTCGCGGGGGAGGAGGGTATGGCTACACCTTC.

This clone came up once. The chain couples TRBV19 to TRBJ1-2; 8 bases line up with TRBD1. The CDR3 contains 13 residues. Germline CDR1 and CDR2: LNHDA and SQIVND (reference sequence). Unmatched junction bases numbered 3, after V lost 3 bases and J lost 6 bases. CDR3 amino acids: CASSIVQGDGYTF. The CDR3 coding sequence is TGTGCCAGTAGTATTGTACAGGGGGATGGCTACACCTTC. Combining the CDR3 with reference TRBV19 and TRBJ1-2 gives the whole variable domain DGGITQSPKYLFRKEGQNVTLSCEQNLNHDAMYWYRQDPGQGLRLIYYSQIVNDFQKGDIAEGYSVSREKKESFPLTVTSAQKNPTAFYLCASSIVQGDGYTFGSGTRLTVV.

The rearrangement links TRBV5-1 to TRBJ2-1; 7 bases match TRBD1. From germline, CDR1 is SGHRS and CDR2 YFSETQ. The trim removed 4 bases at V and 7 bases at J, leaving 8 bases unmatched. The CDR3 length is 14 residues. The CDR3 DNA follows: TGCGCCAGCAGCCCCTGGGACAGTCAGAATGAGCAGTTCTTC. It translates to CASSPWDSQNEQFF.